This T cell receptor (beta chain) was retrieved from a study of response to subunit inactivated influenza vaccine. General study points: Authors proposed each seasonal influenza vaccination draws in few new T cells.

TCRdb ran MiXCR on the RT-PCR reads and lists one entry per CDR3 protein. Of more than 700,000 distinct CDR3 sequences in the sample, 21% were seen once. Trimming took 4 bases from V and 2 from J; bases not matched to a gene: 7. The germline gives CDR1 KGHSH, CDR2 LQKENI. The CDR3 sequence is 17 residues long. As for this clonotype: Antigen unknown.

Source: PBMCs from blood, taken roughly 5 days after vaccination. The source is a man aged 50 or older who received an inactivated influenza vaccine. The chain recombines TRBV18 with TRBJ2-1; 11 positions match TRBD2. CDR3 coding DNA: TGTGCCAGCTCACAAGCTACGGGACTAGCGGCCTACAATGAGCAGTTCTTC. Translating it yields CASSQATGLAAYNEQFF. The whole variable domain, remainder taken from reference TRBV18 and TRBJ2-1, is NAGVMQNPRHLVRRRGQEARLRCSPMKGHSHVYWYRQLPEEGLKFMVYLQKENIIDESGMPKERFSAEFPKEGPSILRIQQVVRGDSAAYFCASSQATGLAAYNEQFFGPGTRLTVL.